The clone carrying this T cell receptor beta chain has ten or more counts. The CDR3 totals 13 residues. The germline V gene encodes CDR1 MNHEY and CDR2 SVGEGT. V dropped 10 bases and J dropped 6; count of bases not matched to a gene: 8. RNA transcripts were the template, and TCR beta CDR3 regions were amplified from them. The first-round RT-PCR employed HTBI primers together with the Qiagen OneStep RT-PCR kit. A multiplex PCR was then performed as the second round. TCRdb used MiXCR to reprocess the multiplex PCR reads, holding one entry per CDR3 protein. The data show some 380,000 distinct CDR3 sequences, approximately 15% seen once. Clinical symptoms, serum thyroxine, TRAb, thyroid ultrasound and orbital computed tomography determined diagnosis. These data belong to a study of Graves' ophthalmopathy and Graves' hyperthyroidism. Study at large: The authors collected peripheral blood at initial diagnosis, before any treatment.

This rearrangement joins TRBV6-2 or TRBV6-3 to TRBJ1-2, with TRBD1 identical over 10 bases. The receptor's source is a woman aged 18-29 years with stable Graves' hyperthyroidism. The specimen sequenced was peripheral blood. The CDR3 loop is CATNVGTGDGYTF. DNA for the CDR3: TGTGCCACCAATGTCGGGACAGGGGATGGCTACACCTTC.